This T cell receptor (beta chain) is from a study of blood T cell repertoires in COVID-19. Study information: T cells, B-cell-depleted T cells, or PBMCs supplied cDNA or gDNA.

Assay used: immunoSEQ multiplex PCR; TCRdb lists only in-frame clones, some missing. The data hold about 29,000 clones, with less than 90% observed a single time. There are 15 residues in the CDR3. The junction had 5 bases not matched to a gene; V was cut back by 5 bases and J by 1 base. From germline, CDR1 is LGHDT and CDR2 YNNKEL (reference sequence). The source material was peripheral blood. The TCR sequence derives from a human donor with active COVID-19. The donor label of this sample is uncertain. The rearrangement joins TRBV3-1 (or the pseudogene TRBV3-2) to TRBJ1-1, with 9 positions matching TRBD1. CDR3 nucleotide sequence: TGTGCCAGCAGCAAGACAGGGGGAGGGAACACTGAAGCTTTCTTT. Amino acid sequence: CASSKTGGGNTEAFF.